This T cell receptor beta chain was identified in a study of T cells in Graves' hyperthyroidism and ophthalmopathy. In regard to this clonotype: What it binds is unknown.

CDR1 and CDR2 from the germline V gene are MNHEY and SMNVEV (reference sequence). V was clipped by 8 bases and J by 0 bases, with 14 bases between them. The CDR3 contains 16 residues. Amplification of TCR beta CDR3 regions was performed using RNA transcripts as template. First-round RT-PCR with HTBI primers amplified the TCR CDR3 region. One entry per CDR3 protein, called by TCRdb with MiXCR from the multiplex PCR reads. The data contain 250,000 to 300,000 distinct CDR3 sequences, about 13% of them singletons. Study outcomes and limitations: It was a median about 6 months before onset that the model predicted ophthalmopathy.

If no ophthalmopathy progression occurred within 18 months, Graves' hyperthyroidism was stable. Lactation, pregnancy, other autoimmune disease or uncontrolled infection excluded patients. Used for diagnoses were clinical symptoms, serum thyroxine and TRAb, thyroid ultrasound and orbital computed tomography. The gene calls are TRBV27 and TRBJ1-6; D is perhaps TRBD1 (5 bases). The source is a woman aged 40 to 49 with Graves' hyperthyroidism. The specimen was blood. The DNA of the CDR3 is TGTGCCAGCCGGGACCAACAAAGCTCCTATAATTCACCCCTCCACTTT. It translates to CASRDQQSSYNSPLHF.